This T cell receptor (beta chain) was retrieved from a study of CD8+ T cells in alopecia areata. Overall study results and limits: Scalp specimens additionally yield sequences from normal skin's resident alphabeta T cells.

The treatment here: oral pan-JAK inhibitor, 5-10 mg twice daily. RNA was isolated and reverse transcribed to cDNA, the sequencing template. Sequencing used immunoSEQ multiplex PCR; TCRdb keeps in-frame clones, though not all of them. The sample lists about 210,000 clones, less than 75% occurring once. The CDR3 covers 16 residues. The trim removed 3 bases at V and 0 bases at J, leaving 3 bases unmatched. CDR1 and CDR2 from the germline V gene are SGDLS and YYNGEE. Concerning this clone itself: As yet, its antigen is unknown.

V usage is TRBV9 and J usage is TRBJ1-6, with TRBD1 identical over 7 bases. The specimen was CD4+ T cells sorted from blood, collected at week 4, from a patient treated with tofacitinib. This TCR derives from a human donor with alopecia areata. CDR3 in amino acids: CASSGGQSSYNSPLHF. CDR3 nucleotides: TGTGCCAGCAGCGGGGGACAGAGCTCCTATAATTCACCCCTCCACTTT.